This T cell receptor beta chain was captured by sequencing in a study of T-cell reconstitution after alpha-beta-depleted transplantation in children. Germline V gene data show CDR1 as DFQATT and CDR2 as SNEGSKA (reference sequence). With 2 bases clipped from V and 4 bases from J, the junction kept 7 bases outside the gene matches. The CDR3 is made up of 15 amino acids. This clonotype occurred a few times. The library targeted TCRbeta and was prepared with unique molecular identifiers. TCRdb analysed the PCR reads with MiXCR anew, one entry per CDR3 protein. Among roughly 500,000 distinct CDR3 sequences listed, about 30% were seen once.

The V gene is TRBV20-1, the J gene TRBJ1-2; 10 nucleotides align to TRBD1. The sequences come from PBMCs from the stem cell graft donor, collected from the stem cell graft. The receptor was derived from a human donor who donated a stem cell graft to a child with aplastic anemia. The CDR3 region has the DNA TGCAGTGCTAGACCCGGACAGGGGGGGACCTATGGCTACACCTTC. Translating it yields CSARPGQGGTYGYTF.